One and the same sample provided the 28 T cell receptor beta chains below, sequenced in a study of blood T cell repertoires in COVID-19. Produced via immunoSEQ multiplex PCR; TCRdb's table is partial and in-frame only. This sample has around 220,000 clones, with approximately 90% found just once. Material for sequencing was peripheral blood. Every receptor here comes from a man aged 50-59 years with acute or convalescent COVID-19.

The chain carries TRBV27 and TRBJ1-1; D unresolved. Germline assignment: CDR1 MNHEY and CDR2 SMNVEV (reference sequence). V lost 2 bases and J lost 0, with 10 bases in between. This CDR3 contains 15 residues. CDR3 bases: TGTGCCAGCAGTTTAGGAGTAGACTTGAACACTGAAGCTTTCTTT. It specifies CASSLGVDLNTEAFF.

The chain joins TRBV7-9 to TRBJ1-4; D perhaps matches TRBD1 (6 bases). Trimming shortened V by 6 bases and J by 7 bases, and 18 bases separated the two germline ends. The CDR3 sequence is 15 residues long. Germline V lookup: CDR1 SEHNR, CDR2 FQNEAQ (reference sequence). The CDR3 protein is CASSIFQGTLEKLFF. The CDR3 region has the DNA TGTGCCAGCAGTATTTTTCAGGGGACACTTGAAAAACTGTTTTTT. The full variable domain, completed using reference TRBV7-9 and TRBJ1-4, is DTGVSQNPRHKITKRGQNVTFRCDPISEHNRLYWYRQTLGQGPEFLTYFQNEAQLEKSRLLSDRFSAERPKGSFSTLEIQRTEQGDSAMYLCASSIFQGTLEKLFFGSGTQLSVL.

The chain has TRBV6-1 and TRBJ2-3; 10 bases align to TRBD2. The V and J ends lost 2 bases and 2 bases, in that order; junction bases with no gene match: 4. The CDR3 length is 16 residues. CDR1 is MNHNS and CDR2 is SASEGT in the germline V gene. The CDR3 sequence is CASSELAGGLTDTQYF. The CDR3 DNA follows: TGTGCCAGCAGTGAATTAGCGGGGGGCCTCACAGATACGCAGTATTTT.

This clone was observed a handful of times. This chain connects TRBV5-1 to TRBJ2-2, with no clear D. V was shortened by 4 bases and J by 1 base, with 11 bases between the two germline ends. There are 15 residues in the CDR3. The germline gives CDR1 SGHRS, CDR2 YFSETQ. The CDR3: CASSPFAGNTGELFF. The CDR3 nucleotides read TGCGCCAGCAGCCCATTTGCAGGGAACACCGGGGAGCTGTTTTTT.

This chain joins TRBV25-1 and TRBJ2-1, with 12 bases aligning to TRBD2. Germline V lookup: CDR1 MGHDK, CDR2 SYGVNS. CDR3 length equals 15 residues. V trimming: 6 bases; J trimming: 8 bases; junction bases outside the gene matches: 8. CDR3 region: CASSRLAGDVDEQFF. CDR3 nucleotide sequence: TGTGCCAGCAGCCGACTAGCGGGGGATGTCGATGAGCAGTTCTTC.

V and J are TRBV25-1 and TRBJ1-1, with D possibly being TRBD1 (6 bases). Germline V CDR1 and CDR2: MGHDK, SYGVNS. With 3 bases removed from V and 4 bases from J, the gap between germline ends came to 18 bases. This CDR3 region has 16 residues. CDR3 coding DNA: TGTGCCAGCAGTGAGGAAGGCAGGAGAGGGGGCACTGAAGCTTTCTTT. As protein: CASSEEGRRGGTEAFF.

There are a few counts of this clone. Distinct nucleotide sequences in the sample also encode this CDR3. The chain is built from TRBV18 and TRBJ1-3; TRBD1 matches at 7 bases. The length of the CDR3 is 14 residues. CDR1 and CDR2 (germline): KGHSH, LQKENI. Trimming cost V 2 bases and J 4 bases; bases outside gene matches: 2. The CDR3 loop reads CASSPGTDGNTIYF. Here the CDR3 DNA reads TGTGCCAGCTCACCAGGGACAGACGGAAACACCATATATTTT.

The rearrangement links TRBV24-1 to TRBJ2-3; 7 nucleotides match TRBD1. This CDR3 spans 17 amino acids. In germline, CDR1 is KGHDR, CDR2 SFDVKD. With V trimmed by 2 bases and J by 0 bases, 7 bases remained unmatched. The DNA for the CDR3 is TGTGCCACCAGTGATTATCGACAGGGTCTGAGCACAGATACGCAGTATTTT. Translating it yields CATSDYRQGLSTDTQYF.

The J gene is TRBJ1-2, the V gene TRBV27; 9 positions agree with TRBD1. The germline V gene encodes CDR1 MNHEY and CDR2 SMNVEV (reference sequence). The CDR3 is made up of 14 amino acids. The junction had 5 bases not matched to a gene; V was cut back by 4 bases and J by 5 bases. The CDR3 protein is CASSWGQGGYGYTF. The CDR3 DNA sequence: TGTGCCAGCAGTTGGGGACAGGGCGGATATGGCTACACCTTC.

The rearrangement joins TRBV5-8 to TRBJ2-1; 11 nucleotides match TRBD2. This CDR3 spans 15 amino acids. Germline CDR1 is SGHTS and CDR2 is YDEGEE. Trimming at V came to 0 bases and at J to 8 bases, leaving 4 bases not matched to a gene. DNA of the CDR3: TGTGCCAGCAGCTTGGGGCTAGCGGGGGGCTATGAGCAGTTCTTC. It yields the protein CASSLGLAGGYEQFF.

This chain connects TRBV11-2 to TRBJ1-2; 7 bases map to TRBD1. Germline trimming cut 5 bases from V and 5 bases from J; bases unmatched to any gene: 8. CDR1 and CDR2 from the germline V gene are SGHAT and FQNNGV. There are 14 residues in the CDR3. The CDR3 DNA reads TGTGCCAGCAGCCCCGGGACAGATCGTTATGGCTACACCTTC. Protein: CASSPGTDRYGYTF.

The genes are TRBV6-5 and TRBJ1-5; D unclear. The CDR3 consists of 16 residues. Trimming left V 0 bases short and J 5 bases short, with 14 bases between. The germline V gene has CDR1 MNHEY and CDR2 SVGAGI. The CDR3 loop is CASSYSFAGRHQPQHF. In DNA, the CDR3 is TGTGCCAGCAGTTACTCGTTTGCCGGGAGGCATCAGCCCCAGCATTTT.

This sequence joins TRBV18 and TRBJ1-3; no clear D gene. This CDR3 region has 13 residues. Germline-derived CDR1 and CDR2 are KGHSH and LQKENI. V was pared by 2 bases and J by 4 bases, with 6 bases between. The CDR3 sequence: CASSPGRGNTIYF. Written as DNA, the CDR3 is TGTGCCAGCTCACCAGGGAGAGGAAACACCATATATTTT.

The CDR3 DNA reads TGTGCCAGTCTGCGGGAAAGTAATTCACCCCTCCACTTT. It codes for CASLRESNSPLHF. The V and J genes are TRBV2 and TRBJ1-6; D uncertain. V gave up 9 bases and J gave up 6 bases, with 12 bases separating them. The length of the CDR3 is 13 residues. Germline CDR1 and CDR2: SNHLY and FYNNEI.

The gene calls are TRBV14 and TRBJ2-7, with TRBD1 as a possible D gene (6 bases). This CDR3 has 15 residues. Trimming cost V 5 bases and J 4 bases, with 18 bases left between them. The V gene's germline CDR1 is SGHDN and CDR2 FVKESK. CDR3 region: CASSLLYSDRYEQYF. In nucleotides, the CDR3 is TGTGCCAGCAGCTTGCTCTACTCTGACAGGTACGAGCAGTACTTC.

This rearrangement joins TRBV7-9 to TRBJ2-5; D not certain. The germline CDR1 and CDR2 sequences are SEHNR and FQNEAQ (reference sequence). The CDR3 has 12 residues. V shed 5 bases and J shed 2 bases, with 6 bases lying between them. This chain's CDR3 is CASSRSQETQYF. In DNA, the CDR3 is TGTGCCAGCAGCCGGTCTCAAGAGACCCAGTACTTC.

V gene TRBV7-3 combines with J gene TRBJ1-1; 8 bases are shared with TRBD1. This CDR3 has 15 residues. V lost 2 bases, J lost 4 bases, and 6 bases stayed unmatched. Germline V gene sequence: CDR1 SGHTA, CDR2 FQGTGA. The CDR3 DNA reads TGTGCCAGCAGCTTAGGCAGGGGGCGCGTCACTGAAGCTTTCTTT. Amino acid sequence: CASSLGRGRVTEAFF. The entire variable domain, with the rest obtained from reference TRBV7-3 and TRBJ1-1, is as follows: GAGVSQTPSNKVTEKGKYVELRCDPISGHTALYWYRQSLGQGPEFLIYFQGTGAADDSGLPNDRFFAVRPEGSVSTLKIQRTERGDSAVYLCASSLGRGRVTEAFFGQGTRLTVV.

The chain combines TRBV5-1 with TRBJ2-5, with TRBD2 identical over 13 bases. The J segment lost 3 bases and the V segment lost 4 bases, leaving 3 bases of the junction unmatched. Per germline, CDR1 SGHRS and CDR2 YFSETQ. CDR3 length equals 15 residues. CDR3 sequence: CASSRGTSGEETQYF. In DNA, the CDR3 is TGCGCCAGCAGCCGGGGGACTAGCGGGGAAGAGACCCAGTACTTC.

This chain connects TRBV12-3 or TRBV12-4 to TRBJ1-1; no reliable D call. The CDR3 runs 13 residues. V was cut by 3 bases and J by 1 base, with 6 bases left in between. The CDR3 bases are TGTGCCAGCAGTTTTTTCAGGAACACTGAAGCTTTCTTT. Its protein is CASSFFRNTEAFF.

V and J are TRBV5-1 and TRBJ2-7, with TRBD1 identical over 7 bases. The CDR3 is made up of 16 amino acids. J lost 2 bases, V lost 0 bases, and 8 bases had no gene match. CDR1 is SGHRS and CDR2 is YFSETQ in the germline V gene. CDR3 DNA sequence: TGCGCCAGCAGCTTGGTCCGAGGGGGCGCGACCTACGAGCAGTACTTC. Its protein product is CASSLVRGGATYEQYF. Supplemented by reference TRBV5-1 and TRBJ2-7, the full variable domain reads KAGVTQTPRYLIKTRGQQVTLSCSPISGHRSVSWYQQTPGQGLQFLFEYFSETQRNKGNFPGRFSGRQFSNSRSEMNVSTLELGDSALYLCASSLVRGGATYEQYFGPGTRLTVT.

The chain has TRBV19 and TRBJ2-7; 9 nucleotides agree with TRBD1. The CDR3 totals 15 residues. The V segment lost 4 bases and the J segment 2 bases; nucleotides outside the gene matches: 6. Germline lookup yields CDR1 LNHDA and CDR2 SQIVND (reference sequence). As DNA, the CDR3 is TGTGCCAGTAGTAACTTGGGGACAGGGACCTACGAGCAGTACTTC. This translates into CASSNLGTGTYEQYF. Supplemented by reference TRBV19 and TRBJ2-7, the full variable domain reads DGGITQSPKYLFRKEGQNVTLSCEQNLNHDAMYWYRQDPGQGLRLIYYSQIVNDFQKGDIAEGYSVSREKKESFPLTVTSAQKNPTAFYLCASSNLGTGTYEQYFGPGTRLTVT.

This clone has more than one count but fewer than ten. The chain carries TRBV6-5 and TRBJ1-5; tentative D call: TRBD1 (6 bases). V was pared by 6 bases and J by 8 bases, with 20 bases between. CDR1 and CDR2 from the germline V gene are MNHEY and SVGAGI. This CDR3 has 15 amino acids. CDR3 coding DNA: TGTGCCAGCAGCGCGTTACAGGGATATGGGGAGCCCCAGCATTTT. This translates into CASSALQGYGEPQHF.

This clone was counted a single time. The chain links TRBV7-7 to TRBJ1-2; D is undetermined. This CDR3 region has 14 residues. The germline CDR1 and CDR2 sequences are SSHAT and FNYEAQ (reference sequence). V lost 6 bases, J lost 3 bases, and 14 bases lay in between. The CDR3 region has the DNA TGTGCCAGCAGTCGAGCCCGGGGAGACTATGGCTACACCTTC. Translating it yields CASSRARGDYGYTF.

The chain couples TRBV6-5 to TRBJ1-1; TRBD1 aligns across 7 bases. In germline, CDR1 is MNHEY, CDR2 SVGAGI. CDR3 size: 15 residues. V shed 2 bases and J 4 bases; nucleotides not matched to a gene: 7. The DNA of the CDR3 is TGTGCCAGCAGTTACCAACAGGGGCTGGGCACTGAAGCTTTCTTT. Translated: CASSYQQGLGTEAFF.

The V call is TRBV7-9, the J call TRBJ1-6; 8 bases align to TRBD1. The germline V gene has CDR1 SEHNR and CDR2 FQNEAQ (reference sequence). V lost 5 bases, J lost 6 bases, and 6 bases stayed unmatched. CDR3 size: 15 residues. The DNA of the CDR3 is TGTGCCAGCAGCGCCCAGGGGGCGGGTAATTCACCCCTCCACTTT. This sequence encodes CASSAQGAGNSPLHF.

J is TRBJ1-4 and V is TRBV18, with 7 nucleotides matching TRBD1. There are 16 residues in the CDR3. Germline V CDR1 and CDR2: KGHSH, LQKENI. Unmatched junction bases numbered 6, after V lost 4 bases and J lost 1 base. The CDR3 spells CASSRFDRETNEKLFF. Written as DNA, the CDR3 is TGTGCCAGCTCACGATTTGACAGGGAAACTAATGAAAAACTGTTTTTT.

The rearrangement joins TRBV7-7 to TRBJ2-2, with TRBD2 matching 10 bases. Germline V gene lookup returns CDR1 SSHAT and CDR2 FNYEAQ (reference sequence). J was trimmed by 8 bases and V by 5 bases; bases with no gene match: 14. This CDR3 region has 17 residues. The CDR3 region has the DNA TGTGCCAGCAGCCCCGGCGGTAGCGGGGGGTATTCGGGGGAGCTGTTTTTT. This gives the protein CASSPGGSGGYSGELFF.

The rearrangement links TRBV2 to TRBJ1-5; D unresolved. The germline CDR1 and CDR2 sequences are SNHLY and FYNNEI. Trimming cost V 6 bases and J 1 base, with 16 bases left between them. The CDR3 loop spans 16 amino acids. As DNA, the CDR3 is TGTGCCAGCAGCGCCCCCTCCACGGGGAGCAATCAGCCCCAGCATTTT. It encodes CASSAPSTGSNQPQHF.